The present T cell receptor beta chain was sequenced within a study of blood T cell repertoires in COVID-19. Using immunoSEQ multiplex PCR, the repertoire was profiled, and TCRdb retains in-frame clones only, with some absent. The table includes over 200,000 clones, approximately 84% detected once. This clonotype was obtained from a man in his forties with active or convalescent COVID-19. The sample consisted of peripheral blood.

Here the CDR3 reads CASSPSSYNEQFF. The CDR3 bases are TGTGCCAGCAGCCCCAGCTCCTACAATGAGCAGTTCTTC. This sequence joins TRBV5-6 and TRBJ2-1; no firm D call. The CDR3 has 13 amino acids. Germline V CDR1 and CDR2: SGHDT, YYEEEE. V was clipped by 4 bases and J by 0 bases, with 5 bases between them.